This TCR beta chain was documented in a study of cytotoxic CD8 clonotypes in ibrutinib-treated CLL (dated by TCRdb to the early 2020s). Notes on the research overall: The cohort had ten to twelve relapsed/refractory and more than 14 treatment-naive patients; around 17 were IGHV unmutated. Responses were partial in 24 patients and complete in 2; after median approximately 69 months follow-up, about 14 stayed in remission and some twelve progressed. Samples at response were collected after a median of about 12 months of treatment, with a range of roughly 6 to 36 months. On average, each sample yielded 270,000 or so productive templates and 94,082 productive rearrangements. Longitudinal samples were available for about 30% of the 86 trial participants. Cryopreserved peripheral blood mononuclear cells were obtained before treatment, at response, and at either sustained remission or disease progression. Every sample from remission and from progressive disease was obtained while the patients were still on ibrutinib.

A MiSeq instrument was used for deep resolution sequencing, which targeted depths ranging from 1 in 1 million up to 1 in 200,000 T cells, with coverage averaging 10x for each clonotype. The immunoSEQ hsTCRB Kit was used to generate TCR beta libraries. On the study's bioinformatics: The data were analyzed with ImmunoSEQ Analyzer and ImmunoSEQ Data Assistant, and V, D and J gene assignments followed IMGT definitions. Clonality, with values ranging from 0 to 1, was calculated as one minus the normalized Shannon entropy of productive rearrangement frequencies. Public clonotype analysis was restricted to overrepresented clonotypes comprising at least 0.05% of each patient's repertoire. Repertoires from roughly 13 age-matched healthy donors in immuneACCESS were used as clonality controls. Sourced from immuneACCESS, this table was stored by TCRdb with only in-frame sequences that have V and J called. A share of the clones is absent; for the studies checked, an unresolved V gene accounts for under half, and the remainder has no known explanation. That table furnishes V, J and clone size, whereas the DNA furnished D and trimming. In this sample the table shows 200,000 to 250,000 clones, 60% to 80% of which occur a single time. In total, the top ten clones hold about 6% of the sample.

The time point label, as the study defines it: 12 months on ibrutinib. For TCR beta library preparation, roughly 2 micrograms of genomic DNA were extracted from the cryopreserved PBMCs. High-throughput TCR beta sequencing was performed on longitudinal blood samples from CLL patients receiving ibrutinib monotherapy. The patients were enrolled in a single-center, open-label phase 2 trial of ibrutinib monotherapy. The paper's findings and limits, for the study overall: At baseline, clonality was higher than in age-matched healthy donors and showed a strong correlation with circulating CD8+ T-cell counts. Public clonotypes were rare and either contracted or stayed stable during treatment, and the rise in clonality at ibrutinib response reflected the expansion of private clonotypes. Sampling times were not matched between patients in sustained remission and patients whose disease was progressing, and lymph node repertoires were not examined. Clonality rose at ibrutinib response, remained stable during sustained remission, and dropped back toward baseline at progression.

V was cut back by 1 base and J by 6 bases, leaving a gap of 18 bases between them. CDR1 and CDR2, per the germline V gene, are LGHNA and YNFKEQ. The CDR3 spans 17 residues, from the cysteine through the phenylalanine. Kept here is only the CDR3 DNA, which spans 51 bases and is read in frame from base 1. Regarding this clone: The target of this receptor is not known. No much larger clone is present one base from it, and per-base qualities are unavailable.

This TCR derives from a human donor with chronic lymphocytic leukemia. The V and J genes are TRBV4-2 and TRBJ2-2; no confident D gene assignment can be made. Here the sequenced sample was PBMCs, taken after 12 months of ibrutinib treatment. The CDR3 reads as follows: CASSQVAANSLAGELFF. The base sequence is TGTGCCAGCAGCCAAGTTGCCGCGAACAGTTTGGCCGGGGAGCTGTTTTTT.